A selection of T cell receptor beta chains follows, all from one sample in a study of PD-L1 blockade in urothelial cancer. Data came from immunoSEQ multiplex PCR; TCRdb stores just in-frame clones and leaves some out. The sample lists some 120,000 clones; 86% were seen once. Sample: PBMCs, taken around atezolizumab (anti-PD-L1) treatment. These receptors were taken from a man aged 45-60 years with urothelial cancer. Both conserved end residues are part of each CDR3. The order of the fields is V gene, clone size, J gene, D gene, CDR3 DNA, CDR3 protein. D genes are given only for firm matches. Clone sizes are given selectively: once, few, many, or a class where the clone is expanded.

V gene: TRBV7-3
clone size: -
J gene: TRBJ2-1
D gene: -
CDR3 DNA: TGTGCCAGCAGCCCCGGTAGCGGCTACAATGAGCAGTTCTTC
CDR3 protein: CASSPGSGYNEQFF

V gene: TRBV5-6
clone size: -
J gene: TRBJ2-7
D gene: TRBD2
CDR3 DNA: TGTGCCAGCAGCTTGGAGGGACTAGTAAACGTAGAGCAGTACTTC
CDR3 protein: CASSLEGLVNVEQYF

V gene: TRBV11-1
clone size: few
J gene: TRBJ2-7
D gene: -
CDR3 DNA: TGTGCCAGCAGCGTGCGGGGCGGGACGTCGGAGCAGTACTTC
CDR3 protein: CASSVRGGTSEQYF

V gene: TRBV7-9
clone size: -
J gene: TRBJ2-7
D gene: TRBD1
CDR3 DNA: TGTGCCAGCAGCTTAGAGGACAGGGAAGTATTCTTC
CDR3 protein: CASSLEDREVFF

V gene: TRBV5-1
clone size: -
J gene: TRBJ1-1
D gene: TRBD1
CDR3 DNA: TGCGCCAGCAGCCCCGGGACAGGGAACACTGAAGCTTTCTTT
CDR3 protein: CASSPGTGNTEAFF

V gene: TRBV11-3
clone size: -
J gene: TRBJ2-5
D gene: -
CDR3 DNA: TGTGCCAGCAGCTTACACAGCCGACAAGAGACCCAGTACTTC
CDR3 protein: CASSLHSRQETQYF

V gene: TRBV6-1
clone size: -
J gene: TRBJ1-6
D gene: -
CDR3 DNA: TGTGCCAGCAGTGAATTGGACAGAGGAAATTCACCCCTCCACTTT
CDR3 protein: CASSELDRGNSPLHF

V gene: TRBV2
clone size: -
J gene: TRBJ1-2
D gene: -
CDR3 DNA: TGTGCCAGCAGTGAAATTTATCCGCAGGGATTCTATGGCTACACCTTC
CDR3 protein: CASSEIYPQGFYGYTF

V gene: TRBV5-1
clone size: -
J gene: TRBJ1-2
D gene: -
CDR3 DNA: TGCGCCAGCTACAGCGAAGGGAGTCATGGCTACACCTTC
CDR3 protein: CASYSEGSHGYTF

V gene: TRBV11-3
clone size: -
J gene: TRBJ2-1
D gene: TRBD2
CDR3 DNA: TGTGCCAGCAGCTTAGGGGGACTAAACTCCTACAATGAGCAGTTCTTC
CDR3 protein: CASSLGGLNSYNEQFF

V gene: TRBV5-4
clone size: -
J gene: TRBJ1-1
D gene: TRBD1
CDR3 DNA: TGTGCCAGCAGCACAACGACAGGGCCGGTGGATGCTTTCTTT
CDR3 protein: CASSTTTGPVDAFF

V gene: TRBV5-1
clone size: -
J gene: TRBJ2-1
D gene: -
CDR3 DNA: TGCGCCAGCAGCTTGGGACTAGTGTACAATGAGCAGTTCTTC
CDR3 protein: CASSLGLVYNEQFF

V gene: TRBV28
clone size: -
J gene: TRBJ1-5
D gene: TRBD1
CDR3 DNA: TGTGCCAGCAGGCCTCAGACAGGGGGATATAGCAATCAGCCCCAGCATTTT
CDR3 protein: CASRPQTGGYSNQPQHF

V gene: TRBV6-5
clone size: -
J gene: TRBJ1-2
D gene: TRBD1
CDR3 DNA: TGTGCCAGCAGTAGGACAGGGGGCGGGTATGGCTACACCTTC
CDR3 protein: CASSRTGGGYGYTF

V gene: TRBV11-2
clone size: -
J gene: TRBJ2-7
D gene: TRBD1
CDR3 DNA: TGTGCCAGCAGCTTAGTCGGACAGGGTACCTACGAGCAGTACTTC
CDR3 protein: CASSLVGQGTYEQYF

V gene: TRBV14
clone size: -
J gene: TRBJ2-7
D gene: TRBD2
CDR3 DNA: TGTGCCAGCAAGTCCCCTGGGACTAGTACCTACGAGCAGTACTTC
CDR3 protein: CASKSPGTSTYEQYF

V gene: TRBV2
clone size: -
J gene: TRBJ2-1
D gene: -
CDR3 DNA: TGTGCCAGCCTAATTCTTACAGCACACGTCAATGATGAGCAGTTCTTC
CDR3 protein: CASLILTAHVNDEQFF

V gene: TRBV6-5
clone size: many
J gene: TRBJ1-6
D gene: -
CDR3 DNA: TGTGCCAGCAGTTACTCAGGGGCCGGTTCACCCCTCCACTTT
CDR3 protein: CASSYSGAGSPLHF

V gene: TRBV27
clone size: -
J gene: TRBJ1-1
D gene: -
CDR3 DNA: TGTGCCAGCAGTGGGCCGGGCCGCGGGACTGAAGCTTTCTTT
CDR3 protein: CASSGPGRGTEAFF

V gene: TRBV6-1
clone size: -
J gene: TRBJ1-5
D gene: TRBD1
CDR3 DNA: TGTGCCAGCAGGGCCGGACAGGGTTATCAGCCCCAGCATTTT
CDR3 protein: CASRAGQGYQPQHF

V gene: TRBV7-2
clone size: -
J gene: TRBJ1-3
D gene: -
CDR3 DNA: TGTGCCAGCAGCTTAGGCGGCACCTCTGGAAACACCATATATTTT
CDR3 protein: CASSLGGTSGNTIYF

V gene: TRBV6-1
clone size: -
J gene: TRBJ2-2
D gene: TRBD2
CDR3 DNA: TGTGCCAGCAGCGCTGAAGCGGGGCCCACCGGGGAGCTGTTTTTT
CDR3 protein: CASSAEAGPTGELFF

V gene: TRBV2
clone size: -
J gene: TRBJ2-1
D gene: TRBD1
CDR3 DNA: TGTGCCAGCAGCGCAGACAGGGGCCACTTCTTC
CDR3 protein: CASSADRGHFF

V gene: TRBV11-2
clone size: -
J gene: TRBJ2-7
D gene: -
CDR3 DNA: TGTGCCAGCAGCCCCTCCTATCAATACGAGCAGTACTTC
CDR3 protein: CASSPSYQYEQYF

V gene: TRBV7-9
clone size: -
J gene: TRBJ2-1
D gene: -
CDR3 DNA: TGTGCCAGCAGATTAGACTTGGACAATGAGCAGTTCTTC
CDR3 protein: CASRLDLDNEQFF

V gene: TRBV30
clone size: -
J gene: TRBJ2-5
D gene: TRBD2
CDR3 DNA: TGTGCCTGGAGTCGGGGGAGGGCCACAGAGACCCAGTACTTC
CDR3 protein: CAWSRGRATETQYF

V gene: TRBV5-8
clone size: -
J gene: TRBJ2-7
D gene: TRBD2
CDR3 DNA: TGTGCCAGCAGCTTAGTTAGCGGGAGCCGTAACTACGAGCAGTACTTC
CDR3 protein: CASSLVSGSRNYEQYF

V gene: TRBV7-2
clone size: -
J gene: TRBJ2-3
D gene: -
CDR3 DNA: TGTGCCAGCGGCGGGTCTTTCAATACGCAGTATTTT
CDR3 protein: CASGGSFNTQYF

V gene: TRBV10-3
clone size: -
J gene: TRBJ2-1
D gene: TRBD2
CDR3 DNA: TGTGCCATCAGGGAGGGACTAGCGGACCACAATGAGCAGTTCTTC
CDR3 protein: CAIREGLADHNEQFF

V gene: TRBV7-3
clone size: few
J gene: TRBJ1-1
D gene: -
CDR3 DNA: TGTGCCAGCAGCTTACTGGGTGGGGGGACTGAAGCTTTCTTT
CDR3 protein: CASSLLGGGTEAFF

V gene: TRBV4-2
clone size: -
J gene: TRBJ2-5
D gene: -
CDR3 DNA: TGTGCCAGCAGCCAAGTGATAGGGGAAGAGACCCAGTACTTC
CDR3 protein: CASSQVIGEETQYF

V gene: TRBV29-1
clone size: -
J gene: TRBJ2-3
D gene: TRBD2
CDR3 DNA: TGCAGCGTGGGCCGGACTAGCGGGGCCACAGATACGCAGTATTTT
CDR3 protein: CSVGRTSGATDTQYF

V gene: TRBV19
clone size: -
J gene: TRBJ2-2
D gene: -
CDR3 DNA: TGTGCCAGTAGAGGGGTTGGAGGGACCGGGGAGCTGTTTTTT
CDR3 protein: CASRGVGGTGELFF

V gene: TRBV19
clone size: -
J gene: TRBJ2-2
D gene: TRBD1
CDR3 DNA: TGTGCCAGTAGTGCTCACAGGGGGCGAACGCCCGGGGAGCTGTTTTTT
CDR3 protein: CASSAHRGRTPGELFF

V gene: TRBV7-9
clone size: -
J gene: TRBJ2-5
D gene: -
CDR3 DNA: TGTGCCAGCAGCTTATTGGCGCGGGAGACCCAGTACTTC
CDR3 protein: CASSLLARETQYF

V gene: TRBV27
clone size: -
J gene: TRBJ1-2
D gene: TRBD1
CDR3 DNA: TGTGCCAGCAGGGCCGGGACAGGGGGTATTGGGGGCTACACCTTC
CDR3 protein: CASRAGTGGIGGYTF

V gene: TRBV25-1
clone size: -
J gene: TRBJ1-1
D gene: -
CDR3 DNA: TGTGCCAGCAGTGAACACCCCTCCAAAACAGGGAACACTGAAGCTTTCTTT
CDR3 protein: CASSEHPSKTGNTEAFF

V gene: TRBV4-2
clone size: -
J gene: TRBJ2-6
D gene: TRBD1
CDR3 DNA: TGTGCCAGCAGCCAACACCCGGGACAGGGAATTTTAGGTGGGGCCAACGTCCTGACTTTC
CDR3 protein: CASSQHPGQGILGGANVLTF

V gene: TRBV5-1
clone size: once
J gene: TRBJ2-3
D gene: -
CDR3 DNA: TGCGCCAGCAGCTTGAACGGTGAGCGGACAGATACGCAGTATTTT
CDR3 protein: CASSLNGERTDTQYF

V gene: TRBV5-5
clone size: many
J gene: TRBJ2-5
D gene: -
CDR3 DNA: TGTGCCAGCAACCCCGGGCAGGGGGAGGTGACCCAGTACTTC
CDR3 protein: CASNPGQGEVTQYF

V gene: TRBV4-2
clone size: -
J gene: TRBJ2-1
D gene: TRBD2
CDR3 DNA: TGTGCCAGCAGCCAGCCCGCTAGCGGAGGACCCTACAATGAGCAGTTCTTC
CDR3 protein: CASSQPASGGPYNEQFF

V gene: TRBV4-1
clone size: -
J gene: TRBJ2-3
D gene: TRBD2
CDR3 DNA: TGCGCCAGCAGCCAAAAAGGCGGGACTAGCGGCACAGATACGCAGTATTTT
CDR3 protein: CASSQKGGTSGTDTQYF

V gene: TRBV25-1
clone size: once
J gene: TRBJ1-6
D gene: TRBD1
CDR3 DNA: TGTGCCAGCAAACAGGGGCAAGGCTATAATTCACCCCTCCACTTT
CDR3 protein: CASKQGQGYNSPLHF

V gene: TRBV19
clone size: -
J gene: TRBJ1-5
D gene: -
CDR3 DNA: TGTGCCAGTAGGCCCCCGGGAAAGCCCCAGCATTTT
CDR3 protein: CASRPPGKPQHF

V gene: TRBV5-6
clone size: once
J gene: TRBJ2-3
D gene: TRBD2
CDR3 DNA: TGTGCCAGCAGCCGACTAGCGGGAGGAAAGGGTGGGACAGATACGCAGTATTTT
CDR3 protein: CASSRLAGGKGGTDTQYF

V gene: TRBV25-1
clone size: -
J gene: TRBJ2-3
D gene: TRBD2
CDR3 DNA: TGTGCCAGCAGTGCCGGACTAGCGGGAGTCCGCACAGATACGCAGTATTTT
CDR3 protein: CASSAGLAGVRTDTQYF